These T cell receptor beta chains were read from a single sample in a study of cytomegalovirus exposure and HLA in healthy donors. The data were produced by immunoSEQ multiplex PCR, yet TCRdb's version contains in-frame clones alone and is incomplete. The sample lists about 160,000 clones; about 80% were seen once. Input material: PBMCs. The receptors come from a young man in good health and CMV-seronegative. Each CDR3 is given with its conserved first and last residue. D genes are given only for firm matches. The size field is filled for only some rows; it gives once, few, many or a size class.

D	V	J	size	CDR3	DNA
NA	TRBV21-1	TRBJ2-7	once	CASSKWTIYEQYF	TGTGCCAGCAGCAAATGGACTATCTACGAGCAGTACTTC
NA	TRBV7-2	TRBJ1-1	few	CASSLAHTLNTEAFF	TGTGCCAGCAGCTTAGCCCACACCCTGAACACTGAAGCTTTCTTT
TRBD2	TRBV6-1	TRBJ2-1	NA	CASSERWLAGYNEQFF	TGTGCCAGCAGTGAAAGATGGCTAGCGGGGTACAATGAGCAGTTCTTC
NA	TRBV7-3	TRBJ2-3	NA	CASRSGVTDTQYF	TGTGCCAGCCGATCGGGTGTCACAGATACGCAGTATTTT
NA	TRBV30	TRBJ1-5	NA	CAWSVRGGQPQHF	TGTGCCTGGAGTGTCAGGGGCGGTCAGCCCCAGCATTTT
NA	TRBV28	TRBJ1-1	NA	CASSFGWNTEAFF	TGTGCCAGCAGTTTCGGGTGGAACACTGAAGCTTTCTTT
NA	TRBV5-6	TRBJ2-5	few	CASSLVWTQETQYF	TGTGCCAGCAGCTTGGTGTGGACACAAGAGACCCAGTACTTC
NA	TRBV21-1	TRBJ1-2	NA	CASSKLRQSLNYGYTF	TGTGCCAGCAGCAAATTGAGGCAGAGCCTAAACTATGGCTACACCTTC
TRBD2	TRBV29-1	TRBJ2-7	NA	CSVPGLATYEQYF	TGCAGCGTCCCGGGACTAGCGACCTACGAGCAGTACTTC
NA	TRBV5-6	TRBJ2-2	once	CASTRVGELFF	TGTGCCAGCACCCGGGTCGGGGAGCTGTTTTTT
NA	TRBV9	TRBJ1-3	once	CASSFGRGNTIYF	TGTGCCAGCAGCTTCGGACGGGGTAACACCATATATTTT
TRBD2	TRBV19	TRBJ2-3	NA	CASSITSGVRTDTQYF	TGTGCCAGTAGTATAACGAGCGGGGTCCGCACAGATACGCAGTATTTT